This is a list of T cell receptor beta chains from one sample in a study of T-cell reconstitution after alpha-beta-depleted transplantation in children. TCRdb passed the PCR reads through MiXCR, listing each CDR3 protein once. Of 6,600 or so distinct CDR3 sequences in the sample, approximately 5% were seen once. The sample consisted of PBMCs, mostly from graft donor cells, taken 180 days after TCRalphabeta/CD19-depleted stem cell transplant. The source is a child less than two years old who had a stem cell transplant for acute myeloid leukemia, so the T cells may come from the graft donor. CDR3s include the opening cysteine and the closing phenylalanine or tryptophan. D genes are given only for firm matches. Clone size appears in some rows only: once, few, many, or a class for an expanded clone.

J gene,D gene,CDR3 length,clone size,V gene,CDR3 protein,CDR3 DNA
TRBJ2-7,TRBD1,13,many,TRBV27,CASRPGGSYEQYF,TGTGCCAGCAGACCAGGGGGCTCCTACGAGCAGTACTTC
TRBJ2-3,TRBD2,18,-,TRBV20-1,CCAKVPGLAGYGTDTQYF,TGCTGTGCCAAGGTTCCGGGACTAGCGGGATATGGCACAGATACGCAGTATTTT
TRBJ2-3,-,14,few,TRBV2,CASSDDSGTDTQYF,TGTGCCAGCAGTGACGATAGCGGCACAGATACGCAGTATTTT
TRBJ2-1,-,15,medium-sized,TRBV12-3/TRBV12-4,CASSFDEISYNEQFF,TGTGCCAGCAGTTTCGACGAGATCTCCTACAATGAGCAGTTCTTC
TRBJ2-5,-,14,many,TRBV4-3,CASSQDRAYETQYF,TGCGCCAGCAGCCAAGATCGTGCGTACGAGACCCAGTACTTC
TRBJ1-4,-,17,many,TRBV5-1,CASSLRAGNGANEKLFF,TGCGCCAGCAGCTTGAGGGCAGGGAACGGAGCTAATGAAAAACTGTTTTTT
TRBJ2-7,TRBD2,16,many,TRBV11-2,CASSLALAGSYYEQYF,TGTGCCAGCAGCTTAGCCCTAGCGGGGTCCTACTACGAGCAGTACTTC
TRBJ1-1,-,13,many,TRBV7-3,CASSSPANTEAFF,TGTGCCAGCAGCTCCCCCGCGAACACTGAAGCTTTCTTT
TRBJ2-3,TRBD2,15,medium-sized,TRBV15,CATSSAGGSTDTQYF,TGTGCCACCTCGTCGGCGGGAGGGTCCACAGATACGCAGTATTTT
TRBJ2-5,-,14,many,TRBV11-3,CASSLRDIQETQYF,TGTGCCAGCAGCTTAAGGGACATCCAAGAGACCCAGTACTTC
TRBJ1-1,TRBD1,15,many,TRBV6-5,CASSPRDRGNTEAFF,TGTGCCAGCAGCCCCCGGGACAGGGGGAACACTGAAGCTTTCTTT
TRBJ2-3,TRBD2,17,many,TRBV20-1,CCARSHFSGTGTDTQYF,TGCTGTGCTAGGAGTCATTTTAGCGGGACCGGCACAGATACGCAGTATTTT
TRBJ2-7,TRBD2,20,many,TRBV5-1,CASSSHVRGALAGASYEQYF,TGCGCCAGCAGCTCCCATGTACGGGGGGCACTAGCGGGGGCCTCCTACGAGCAGTACTTC
TRBJ2-3,-,15,many,TRBV7-9,CASSLRSGGPDTQYF,TGTGCCAGCAGCTTGCGGAGTGGAGGGCCAGATACGCAGTATTTT
TRBJ2-1,TRBD2,16,many,TRBV28,CASSPPSGLPYNEQFF,TGTGCCAGCAGTCCGCCTAGCGGACTCCCTTACAATGAGCAGTTCTTC
TRBJ2-2,TRBD2,16,many,TRBV18,CASSSTSGRDTGELFF,TGTGCCAGCTCTTCAACTAGCGGGAGAGACACCGGGGAGCTGTTTTTT
TRBJ2-1,-,11,large,TRBV27,CASRTNNEQFF,TGTGCCAGCCGTACCAACAATGAGCAGTTCTTC
TRBJ2-3,-,14,many,TRBV28,CASSLSGLSDTQYF,TGTGCCAGCAGTTTATCCGGACTGTCAGATACGCAGTATTTT
TRBJ2-4,-,15,medium-sized,TRBV25-1,CASSLQGGAKNIQYF,TGTGCCAGCAGTCTTCAGGGGGGAGCCAAAAACATTCAGTACTTC
TRBJ2-7,-,13,medium-sized,TRBV12-3/TRBV12-4,CASSLAGSYEQYF,TGTGCCAGCAGTTTAGCAGGCTCCTACGAGCAGTACTTC
TRBJ2-3,-,13,many,TRBV3-1,CASSQDQTDTQYF,TGTGCCAGCAGCCAAGACCAGACAGATACGCAGTATTTT
TRBJ2-4,TRBD1,17,many,TRBV20-1,CSAIHRQGAGTKNIQYF,TGCAGTGCCATTCACAGACAGGGGGCCGGAACCAAAAACATTCAGTACTTC
TRBJ1-1,-,13,-,TRBV28,CASRKDEGGEAFF,TGTGCCAGCAGGAAGGACGAGGGCGGTGAAGCTTTCTTT
TRBJ2-2,TRBD2,14,many,TRBV12-3/TRBV12-4,CASSFRGGTGELFF,TGTGCCAGCAGTTTTCGGGGGGGCACCGGGGAGCTGTTTTTT
TRBJ2-5,-,14,once,TRBV12-3/TRBV12-4,CASSFVRYQETQYF,TGTGCCAGCAGTTTCGTACGGTACCAAGAGACCCAGTACTTC
TRBJ2-1,TRBD2,17,-,TRBV9,CASSGAPEAGGYNEQFF,TGTGCCAGCAGCGGAGCCCCGGAAGCGGGAGGTTACAATGAGCAGTTCTTC
TRBJ2-1,TRBD2,11,many,TRBV6-5,CASRLAYEQFF,TGTGCCAGCAGACTAGCGTATGAGCAGTTCTTC